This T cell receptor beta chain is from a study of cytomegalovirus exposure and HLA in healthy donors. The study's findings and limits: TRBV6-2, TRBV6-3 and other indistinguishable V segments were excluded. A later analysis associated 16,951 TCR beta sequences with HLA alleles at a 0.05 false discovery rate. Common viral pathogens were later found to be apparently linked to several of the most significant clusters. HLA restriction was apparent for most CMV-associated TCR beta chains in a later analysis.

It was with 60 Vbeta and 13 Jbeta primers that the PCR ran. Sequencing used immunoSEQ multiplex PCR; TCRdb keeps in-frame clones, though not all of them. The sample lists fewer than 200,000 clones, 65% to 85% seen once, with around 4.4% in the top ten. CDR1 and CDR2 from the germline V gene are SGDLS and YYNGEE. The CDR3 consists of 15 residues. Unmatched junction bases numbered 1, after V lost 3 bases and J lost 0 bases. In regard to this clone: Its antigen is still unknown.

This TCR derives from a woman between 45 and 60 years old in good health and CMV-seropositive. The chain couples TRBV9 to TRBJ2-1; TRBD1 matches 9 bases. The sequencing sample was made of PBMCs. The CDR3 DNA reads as TGTGCCAGCAGCGGGACAGGGGCCTCCTACAATGAGCAGTTCTTC. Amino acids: CASSGTGASYNEQFF. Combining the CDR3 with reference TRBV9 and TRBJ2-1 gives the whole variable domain DSGVTQTPKHLITATGQRVTLRCSPRSGDLSVYWYQQSLDQGLQFLIQYYNGEERAKGNILERFSAQQFPDLHSELNLSSLELGDSALYFCASSGTGASYNEQFFGPGTRLTVL.